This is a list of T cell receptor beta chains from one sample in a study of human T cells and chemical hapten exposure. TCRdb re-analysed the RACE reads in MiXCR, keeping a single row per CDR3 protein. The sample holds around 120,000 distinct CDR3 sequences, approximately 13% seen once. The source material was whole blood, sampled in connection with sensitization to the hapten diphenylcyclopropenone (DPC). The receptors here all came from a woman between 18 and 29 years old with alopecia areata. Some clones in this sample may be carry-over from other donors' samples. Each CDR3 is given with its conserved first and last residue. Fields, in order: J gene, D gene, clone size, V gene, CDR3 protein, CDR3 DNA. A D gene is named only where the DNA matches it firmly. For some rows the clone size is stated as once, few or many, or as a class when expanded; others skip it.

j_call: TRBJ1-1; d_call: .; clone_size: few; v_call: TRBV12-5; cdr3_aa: CASGLSVITEAFF; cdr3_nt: TGTGCTAGTGGTTTGTCGGTTATCACTGAAGCTTTCTTT
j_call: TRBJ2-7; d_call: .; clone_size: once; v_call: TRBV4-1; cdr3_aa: CASSQEETGDYEQYF; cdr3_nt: TGCGCCAGCAGCCAAGAGGAGACAGGAGACTACGAGCAGTACTTC
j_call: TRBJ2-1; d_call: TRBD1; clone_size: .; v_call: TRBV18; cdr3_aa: CASSPKTGGHYNEQFF; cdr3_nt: TGTGCCAGCTCACCTAAAACAGGGGGCCATTACAATGAGCAGTTCTTC
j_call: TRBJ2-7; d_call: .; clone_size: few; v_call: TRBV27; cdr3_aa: CASSFRALSSYEQYF; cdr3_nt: TGTGCCAGCAGTTTTCGCGCCCTGAGCTCCTACGAGCAGTACTTC
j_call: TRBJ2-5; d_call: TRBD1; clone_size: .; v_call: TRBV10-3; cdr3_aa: CATRTGQGQETQYF; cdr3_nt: TGTGCCACCCGAACGGGACAGGGGCAAGAGACCCAGTACTTC
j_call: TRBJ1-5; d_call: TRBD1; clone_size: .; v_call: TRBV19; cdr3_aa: CASSPQGQGNQPQHF; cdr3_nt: TGTGCCAGTAGCCCCCAGGGACAGGGCAATCAGCCCCAGCATTTT
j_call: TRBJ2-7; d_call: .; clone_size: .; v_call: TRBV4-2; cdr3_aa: CASSPIGQTYEQYF; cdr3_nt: TGTGCCAGCAGCCCTATAGGACAGACCTACGAGCAGTACTTC
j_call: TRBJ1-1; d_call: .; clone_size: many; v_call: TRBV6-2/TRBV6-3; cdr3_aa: CASSYSVYRTEAFF; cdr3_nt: TGTGCCAGCAGTTACTCCGTATACCGCACTGAAGCTTTCTTT
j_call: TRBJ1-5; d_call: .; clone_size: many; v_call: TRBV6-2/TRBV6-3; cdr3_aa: CASGKEGTADRFNQPQHF; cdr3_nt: TGTGCCAGCGGAAAAGAAGGAACGGCAGATAGATTTAATCAGCCCCAGCATTTT
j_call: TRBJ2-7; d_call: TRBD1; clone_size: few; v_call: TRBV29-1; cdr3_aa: CSVEDRGTGLYEQYF; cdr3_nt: TGCAGCGTTGAAGATCGTGGGACAGGGCTGTACGAGCAGTACTTC
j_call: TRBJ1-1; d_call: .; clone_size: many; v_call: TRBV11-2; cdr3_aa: CASSSRDKGGGTEPFF; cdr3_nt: TGTGCCAGCAGCTCCCGGGACAAGGGTGGTGGCACTGAACCTTTCTTT
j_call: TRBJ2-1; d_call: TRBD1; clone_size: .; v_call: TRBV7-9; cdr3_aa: CASSLGQGPSGEQFF; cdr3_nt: TGTGCCAGCAGCTTGGGACAGGGGCCTAGCGGTGAGCAGTTCTTC
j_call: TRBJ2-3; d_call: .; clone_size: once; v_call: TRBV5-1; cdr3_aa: CASSLDSASTDTQYF; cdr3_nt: TGCGCCAGCAGCTTGGACAGCGCCAGCACAGATACGCAGTATTTT
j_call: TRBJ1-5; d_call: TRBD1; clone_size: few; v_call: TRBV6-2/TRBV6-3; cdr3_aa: CASRGILRTGGYYSNQPQHF; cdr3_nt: TGTGCCAGCAGAGGGATCCTGCGGACAGGGGGGTACTATAGCAATCAGCCCCAGCATTTT
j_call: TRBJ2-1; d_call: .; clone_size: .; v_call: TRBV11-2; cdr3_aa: CASSLDPFDYNEQFF; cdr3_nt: TGTGCCAGCAGCTTAGATCCATTTGACTACAATGAGCAGTTCTTC
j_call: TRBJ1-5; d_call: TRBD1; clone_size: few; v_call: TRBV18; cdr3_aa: CASSPGQGVAQPQHF; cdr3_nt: TGTGCCAGCTCACCAGGACAGGGGGTTGCTCAGCCCCAGCATTTT
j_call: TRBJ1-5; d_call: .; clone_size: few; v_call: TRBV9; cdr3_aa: CASSTFTNQPQHF; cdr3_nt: TGTGCCAGCAGCACCTTTACCAATCAGCCCCAGCATTTT
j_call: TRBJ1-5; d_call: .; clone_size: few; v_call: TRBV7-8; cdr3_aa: CASSRLTGQPQHF; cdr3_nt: TGTGCCAGCAGCCGACTTACCGGGCAGCCCCAGCATTTT
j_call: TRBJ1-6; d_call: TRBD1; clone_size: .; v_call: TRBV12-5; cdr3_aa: CASGRTGFSGSPLHF; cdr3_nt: TGTGCTAGTGGCCGGACAGGATTCAGCGGTTCACCCCTCCACTTT
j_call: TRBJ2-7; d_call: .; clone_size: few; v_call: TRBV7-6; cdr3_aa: CASSLSTAYEQYF; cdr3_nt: TGTGCCAGCAGCCTATCTACCGCCTACGAGCAGTACTTC
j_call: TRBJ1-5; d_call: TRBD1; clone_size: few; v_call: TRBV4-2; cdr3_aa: CASSQVGRTGGPTQPQHF; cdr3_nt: TGTGCCAGCAGCCAAGTTGGTAGGACAGGGGGTCCAACTCAGCCCCAGCATTTT
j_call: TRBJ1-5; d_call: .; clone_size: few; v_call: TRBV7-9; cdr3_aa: CASSRDWDQPQHF; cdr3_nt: TGTGCCAGCAGCCGAGACTGGGATCAGCCCCAGCATTTT
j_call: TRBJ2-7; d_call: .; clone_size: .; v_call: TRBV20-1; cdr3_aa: CSARPRHGDLSDEQYF; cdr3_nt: TGCAGTGCGAGACCCAGACATGGGGACCTGTCGGATGAGCAGTACTTC
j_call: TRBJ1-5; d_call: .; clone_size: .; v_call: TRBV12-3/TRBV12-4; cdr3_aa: CASSHNGVRQPQHF; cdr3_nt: TGTGCCAGCAGCCACAACGGGGTTCGGCAGCCCCAGCATTTT
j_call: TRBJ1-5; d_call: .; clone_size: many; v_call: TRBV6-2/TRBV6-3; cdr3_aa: CASSAKGNNQPQHF; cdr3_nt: TGTGCCAGCAGTGCCAAGGGAAACAATCAGCCCCAGCATTTT
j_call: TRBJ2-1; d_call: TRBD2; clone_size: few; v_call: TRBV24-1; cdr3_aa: CATSDLLTGTSLNEQFF; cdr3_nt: TGTGCCACCAGTGATTTGTTAACCGGGACTAGTCTCAATGAGCAGTTCTTC
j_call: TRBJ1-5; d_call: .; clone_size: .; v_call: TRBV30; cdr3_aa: CAWSVEGYGNQPQHF; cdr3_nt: TGTGCCTGGAGCGTCGAGGGGTACGGCAATCAGCCCCAGCATTTT
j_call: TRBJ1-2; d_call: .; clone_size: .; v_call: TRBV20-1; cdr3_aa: CSARDPGRAYGYTF; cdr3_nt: TGCAGTGCTAGAGATCCCGGCAGGGCTTATGGCTACACCTTC
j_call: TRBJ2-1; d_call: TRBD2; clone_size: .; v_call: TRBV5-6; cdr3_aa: CASSPTSGGENEQFF; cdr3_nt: TGTGCCAGCAGCCCCACTAGCGGGGGAGAAAATGAGCAGTTCTTC
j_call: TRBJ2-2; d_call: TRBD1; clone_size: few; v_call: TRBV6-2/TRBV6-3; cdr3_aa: CATWDRGTGELFF; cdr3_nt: TGTGCCACCTGGGACAGGGGCACCGGGGAGCTGTTTTTT
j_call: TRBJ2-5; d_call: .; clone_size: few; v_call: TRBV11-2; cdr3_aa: CASSLGLRGLQETQYF; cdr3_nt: TGTGCCAGCAGCTTAGGATTGCGGGGGCTCCAAGAGACCCAGTACTTC
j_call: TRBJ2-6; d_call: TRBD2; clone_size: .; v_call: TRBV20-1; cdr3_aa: CSARSRGAGANVLTF; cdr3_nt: TGCAGTGCTCGGAGCCGGGGGGCTGGGGCCAACGTCCTGACTTTC
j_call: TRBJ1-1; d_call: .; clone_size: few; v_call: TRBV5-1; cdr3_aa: CASSGGLARTEAFF; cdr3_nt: TGCGCCAGCAGCGGGGGACTTGCTCGTACTGAAGCTTTCTTT
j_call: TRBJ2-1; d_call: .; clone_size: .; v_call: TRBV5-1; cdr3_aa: CASSLVQGNYNEQFF; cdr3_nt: TGCGCCAGCAGCTTGGTACAGGGCAACTACAATGAGCAGTTCTTC
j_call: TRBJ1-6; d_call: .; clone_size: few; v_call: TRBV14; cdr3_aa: CASSPRVGGAGAPLHF; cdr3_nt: TGTGCCAGCAGCCCGAGGGTAGGAGGGGCCGGAGCACCCCTCCACTTT
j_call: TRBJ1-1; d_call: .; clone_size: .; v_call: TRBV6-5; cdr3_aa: CASRGGPNTEAFF; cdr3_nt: TGTGCCAGCCGGGGGGGCCCTAACACTGAAGCTTTCTTT
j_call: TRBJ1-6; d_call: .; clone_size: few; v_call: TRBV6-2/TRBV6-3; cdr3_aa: CASTGSSNSPLHF; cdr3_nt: TGTGCCAGCACCGGGTCGTCCAATTCACCCCTCCACTTT
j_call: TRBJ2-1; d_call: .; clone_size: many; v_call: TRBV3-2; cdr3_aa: CASSQDGTTSTDLNEQFF; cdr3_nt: TGTGCCAGCAGCCAAGACGGGACCACTTCGACAGATTTGAATGAGCAGTTCTTC
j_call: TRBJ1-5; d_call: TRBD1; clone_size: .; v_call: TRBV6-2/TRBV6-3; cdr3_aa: CASSYPRGGSNQPQHF; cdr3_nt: TGTGCCAGCAGTTACCCCAGGGGGGGCAGCAATCAGCCCCAGCATTTT
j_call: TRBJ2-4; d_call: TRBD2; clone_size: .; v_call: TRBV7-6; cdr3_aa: CASSVAGGPGDIQYF; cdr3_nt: TGTGCCAGCAGCGTAGCGGGGGGGCCGGGAGACATTCAGTACTTC
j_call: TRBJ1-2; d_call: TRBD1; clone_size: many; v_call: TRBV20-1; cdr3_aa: CSASLQGINYGYTF; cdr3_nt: TGCAGTGCTAGCCTACAGGGGATTAACTATGGCTACACCTTC
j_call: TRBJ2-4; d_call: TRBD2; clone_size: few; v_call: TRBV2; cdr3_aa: CASSESASGGATKNIQYF; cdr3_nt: TGTGCCAGCAGTGAATCGGCTAGCGGGGGAGCGACCAAAAACATTCAGTACTTC